This TCR beta chain was found in a study of blood T cell repertoires in COVID-19. Overall study context: Sources were T cells, B-cell-depleted T cells, or PBMCs; the material itself was cDNA or gDNA.

Per the germline V gene, CDR1 is KGHSH and CDR2 is LQKENI. V was shortened by 5 bases and J by 7 bases, with 12 bases between the two germline ends. The CDR3 sequence is 13 residues long. As originally analysed: The assay estimated nucleated cells by amplifying reference gene primers. The protocol was immunoSEQ multiplex PCR, while the TCRdb copy is restricted to in-frame clones and leaves out a portion. From that table come the V and J calls and clone size; the DNA was used to work out D and trimming. The sample has 150,000 to 170,000 clones, roughly 80% seen once; the top ten hold about 29%. Sequences were obtained from peripheral blood. This sequence was found in a woman between 55 and 75 years old with acute or convalescent COVID-19. V is TRBV18 and J is TRBJ1-5; no clear D gene. CDR3: CASSGGEEQPQHF. CDR3 bases: TGTGCCAGCTCAGGCGGTGAAGAACAGCCCCAGCATTTT.